The rows below give T cell receptor beta chains drawn from one sample of a study of CD8+CD57+ T cells in acquired aplastic anemia. TCRdb re-derived calls from the reads in MiXCR, one entry per CDR3 protein. Of just over 200,000 distinct CDR3 sequences listed, about 60% were seen once; the top ten hold roughly 61%. Sequencing was performed on sorted CD4+, CD8+, or CD8+CD57+ T cells (not recorded which) from PBMCs. The receptors were gathered from a human donor with aplastic anemia. The CDR3 runs from the conserved cysteine through the conserved F or W. A D gene is named only where the DNA matches it firmly. Rows give clone size only sometimes, using once, few, many, or a class for an expanded clone.

J: TRBJ1-6
V: TRBV5-1
size: -
D: -
CDR3: CASSREGLQNNSPLHF
DNA: TGCGCCAGTAGCAGGGAGGGACTACAAAATAATTCACCCCTCCACTTT

J: TRBJ1-1
V: TRBV9
size: -
D: -
CDR3: CASSVAQKNTEAFF
DNA: TGTGCCAGCAGCGTGGCTCAGAAGAACACTGAAGCTTTCTTT

J: TRBJ1-3
V: TRBV29-1
size: -
D: TRBD1
CDR3: CSVGGDSQNTIYF
DNA: TGCAGCGTTGGAGGGGACAGTCAAAACACCATATATTTT

J: TRBJ2-3
V: TRBV7-2
size: many
D: -
CDR3: CASSLGGYQGDTQYF
DNA: TGTGCCAGCAGCTTAGGGGGATACCAAGGGGATACGCAGTATTTT

J: TRBJ1-2
V: TRBV25-1
size: -
D: TRBD1
CDR3: CASNHPYRGRPGSCFMEKALGYTF
DNA: TGTGCCAGCAATCATCCGTACAGGGGACGACCGGGGAGCTGTTTTATGGAGAAGGCTCTAGGCTACACCTTC

J: TRBJ1-1
V: TRBV7-9
size: -
D: -
CDR3: CASSFVSGSAFF
DNA: TGTGCCAGCAGCTTTGTTTCGGGCTCAGCTTTCTTT

J: TRBJ2-7
V: TRBV29-1
size: -
D: -
CDR3: CSARRWSSYEQYF
DNA: TGCAGTGCTAGGAGGTGGAGCTCCTACGAGCAGTACTTC

J: TRBJ2-5
V: TRBV5-4
size: few
D: -
CDR3: CASSPGPQETQYF
DNA: TGTGCCAGCAGCCCCGGACCCCAAGAGACCCAGTACTTC

J: TRBJ2-3
V: TRBV6-5
size: many
D: TRBD2
CDR3: CASSYSGGVKDTQYF
DNA: TGTGCCAGCAGTTACTCCGGGGGGGTGAAAGATACGCAGTATTTT

J: TRBJ1-2
V: TRBV24-1
size: -
D: -
CDR3: CATNPGGNYGYTF
DNA: TGTGCCACCAACCCTGGGGGGAACTATGGCTACACCTTC

J: TRBJ1-5
V: TRBV4-1
size: many
D: TRBD1
CDR3: CASSQGFTGTGVWPQHF
DNA: TGCGCCAGCAGCCAAGGCTTTACCGGGACAGGTGTGTGGCCCCAGCATTTT

J: TRBJ2-5
V: TRBV10-3
size: -
D: TRBD1
CDR3: CASSLSAGGETQYF
DNA: TGTGCCAGCAGCTTGTCGGCAGGGGGAGAGACCCAGTACTTC

J: TRBJ2-3
V: TRBV7-6
size: few
D: -
CDR3: CASSAYGDLTADTQYF
DNA: TGTGCCAGCAGCGCCTATGGGGACCTGACGGCAGATACGCAGTATTTT

J: TRBJ1-1
V: TRBV2
size: -
D: -
CDR3: CASSVSGREAFF
DNA: TGTGCCAGCAGTGTTTCAGGCAGGGAAGCTTTCTTT

J: TRBJ1-4
V: TRBV20-1
size: few
D: -
CDR3: CSARAQGEKLFF
DNA: TGCAGTGCTAGGGCGCAGGGTGAAAAACTGTTTTTT

J: TRBJ1-1
V: TRBV7-6
size: -
D: -
CDR3: CASSLVLQGTEAFF
DNA: TGTGCCAGCAGCTTAGTATTGCAGGGCACTGAAGCTTTCTTT

J: TRBJ2-3
V: TRBV24-1
size: -
D: TRBD1
CDR3: CATSEGGTGYTDTQYF
DNA: TGTGCCACCAGTGAAGGTGGGACAGGGTACACAGATACGCAGTATTTT

J: TRBJ2-2
V: TRBV11-3
size: -
D: TRBD2
CDR3: CASSLLAGGSNTGELFF
DNA: TGTGCCAGCAGCTTACTAGCGGGGGGCTCGAACACCGGGGAGCTGTTTTTT

J: TRBJ2-5
V: TRBV20-1
size: -
D: TRBD1
CDR3: CSARAGTGGRETQYF
DNA: TGCAGTGCTAGAGCTGGGACAGGGGGCCGGGAGACCCAGTACTTC

J: TRBJ1-1
V: TRBV7-2
size: -
D: TRBD1
CDR3: CASSFQQGIEAFF
DNA: TGTGCCAGCAGCTTCCAACAGGGGATTGAAGCTTTCTTT

J: TRBJ2-7
V: TRBV4-1
size: -
D: -
CDR3: CASSQGDGSYEQYF
DNA: TGCGCCAGCAGCCAAGGAGACGGTAGCTACGAGCAGTACTTC

J: TRBJ2-2
V: TRBV7-6
size: -
D: TRBD1
CDR3: CASTRTGTGGMGELFF
DNA: TGTGCCAGCACCCGCACCGGGACAGGGGGCATGGGGGAGCTGTTTTTT

J: TRBJ2-3
V: TRBV7-3
size: -
D: TRBD1
CDR3: CASSSGQGEDTQYF
DNA: TGTGCCAGCAGCTCGGGACAGGGTGAAGATACGCAGTATTTT

J: TRBJ2-7
V: TRBV4-2
size: -
D: -
CDR3: CASSQDPQLYEQYF
DNA: TGTGCCAGCAGCCAAGATCCCCAGCTTTACGAGCAGTACTTC

J: TRBJ2-7
V: TRBV5-1
size: once
D: TRBD1
CDR3: CASRFRGQGLGEQYF
DNA: TGTGCCAGCAGGTTCAGGGGACAGGGTCTCGGCGAGCAGTACTTC

J: TRBJ1-4
V: TRBV20-1
size: -
D: -
CDR3: CSASPDSHWGKLFF
DNA: TGCAGTGCTAGTCCGGACAGCCATTGGGGAAAACTGTTTTTT